Reported below is one T cell receptor beta chain. The source of the sample is a study of blood T cell repertoires in COVID-19. Study at large: COVID-19 samples, acute and convalescent, were from the United States, Italy and Spain. T cells, B-cell-depleted T cells, or PBMCs provided the cDNA or gDNA that served as material.

Per germline, CDR1 KGHDR and CDR2 SFDVKD. Trimming pared 0 bases from V and 0 bases from J, leaving 9 bases between. This CDR3 contains 16 residues. As processed by the authors: Counts of nucleated cells, estimated from reference gene primer amplification, were obtained. This table comes from immunoSEQ multiplex PCR, and its TCRdb copy is limited to in-frame clones, with some not included. V, J and clone size were drawn from that table, and D and trimming were deduced from the DNA. The table lists more than 90,000 clones, 65% to 80% of them singletons. This receptor was obtained from a man between 70 and 80 years old with acute or convalescent COVID-19. This chain joins TRBV24-1 and TRBJ2-3; possibly TRBD1 for D (6 bases). Sequencing was done on a sample of peripheral blood. The DNA for the CDR3 is TGTGCCACCAGTGATTTGGGGGGCTCTAGCACAGATACGCAGTATTTT. This gives the protein CATSDLGGSSTDTQYF.